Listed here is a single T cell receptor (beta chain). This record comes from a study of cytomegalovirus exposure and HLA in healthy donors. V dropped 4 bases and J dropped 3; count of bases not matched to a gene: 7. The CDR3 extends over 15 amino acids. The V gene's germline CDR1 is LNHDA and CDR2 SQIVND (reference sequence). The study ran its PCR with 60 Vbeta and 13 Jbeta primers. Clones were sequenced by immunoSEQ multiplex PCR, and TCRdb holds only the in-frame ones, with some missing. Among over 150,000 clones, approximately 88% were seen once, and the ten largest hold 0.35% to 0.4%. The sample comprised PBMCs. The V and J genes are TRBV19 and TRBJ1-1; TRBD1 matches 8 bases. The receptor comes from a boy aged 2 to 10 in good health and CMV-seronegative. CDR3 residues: CASSKDREGDTEAFF. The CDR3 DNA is TGTGCCAGTAGTAAGGACAGGGAGGGGGACACTGAAGCTTTCTTT.